What follows describes a single TCR beta chain. Its antigen is currently unknown. CD8 cells classed as naive were CD45RO-negative and positively selected for CCR7, excluding terminally differentiated effector memory CD45RA+ cells. Adult donors, all healthy and HIV-negative, had no recent acute infections or vaccinations. Several immunoSEQ plates held equal portions of the genomic DNA taken from each subset. The assay was immunoSEQ multiplex PCR, and TCRdb's table has in-frame clones only and misses some. The sample holds roughly 850,000 clones, about 97% seen once. This entry comes from a study of shared clonotypes between healthy human individuals. The V end lost 8 bases, the J end lost 9 bases, and 15 bases lay between the germline ends. CDR3 length equals 12 residues. Germline values: CDR1 SGDLS, CDR2 YYNGEE. Study conclusions and caveats: Roughly 5% of naive CD4 clonotypes were common to a few donors. Clonotypes which were not shared had lower generation probabilities than clonotypes that all four donors shared.

Sequencing was done on a sample of naive CD8+ T cells sorted from blood. The rearrangement links TRBV9 to TRBJ2-1, with D possibly called TRBD1 or TRBD2 (5 bases each). The sequence was collected from a man under 40 in good health. The CDR3 is CASGDPKIEQFF. The CDR3 DNA reads TGTGCCAGTGGGGACCCGAAGATTGAGCAGTTCTTC.